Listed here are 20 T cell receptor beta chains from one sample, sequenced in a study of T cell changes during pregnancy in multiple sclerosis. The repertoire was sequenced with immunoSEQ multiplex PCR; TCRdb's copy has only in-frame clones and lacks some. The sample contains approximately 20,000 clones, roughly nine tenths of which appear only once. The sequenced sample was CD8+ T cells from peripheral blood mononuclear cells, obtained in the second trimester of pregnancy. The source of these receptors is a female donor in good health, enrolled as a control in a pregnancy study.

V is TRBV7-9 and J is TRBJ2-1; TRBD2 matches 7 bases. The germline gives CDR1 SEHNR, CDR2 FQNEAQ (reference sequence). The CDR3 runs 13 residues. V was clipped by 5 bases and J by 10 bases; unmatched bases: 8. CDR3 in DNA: TGTGCCAGCAGCGGAGTGGGGGAGGGCGAGCAGTTCTTC. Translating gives CASSGVGEGEQFF.

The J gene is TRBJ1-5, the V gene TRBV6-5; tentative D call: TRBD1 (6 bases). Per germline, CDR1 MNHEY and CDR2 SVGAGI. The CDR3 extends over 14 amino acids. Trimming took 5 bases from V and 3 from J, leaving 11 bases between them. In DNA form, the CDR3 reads TGTGCCAGCAGTCTAGGACAGTTCAATCAGCCCCAGCATTTT. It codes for CASSLGQFNQPQHF.

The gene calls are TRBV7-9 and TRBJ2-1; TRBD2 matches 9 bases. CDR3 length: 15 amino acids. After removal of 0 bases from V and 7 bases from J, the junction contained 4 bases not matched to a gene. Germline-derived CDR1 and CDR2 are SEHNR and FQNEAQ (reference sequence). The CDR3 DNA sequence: TGTGCCAGCAGCTTAGCGGGTCTAGCGGGGAATGAGCAGTTCTTC. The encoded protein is CASSLAGLAGNEQFF.

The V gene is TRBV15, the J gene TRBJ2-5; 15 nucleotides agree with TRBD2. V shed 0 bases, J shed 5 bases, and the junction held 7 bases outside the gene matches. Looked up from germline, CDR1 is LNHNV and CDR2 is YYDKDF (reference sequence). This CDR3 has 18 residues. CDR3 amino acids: CATSREGLAGGKGETQYF. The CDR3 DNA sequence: TGTGCCACCAGCAGAGAGGGACTAGCGGGAGGAAAGGGGGAGACCCAGTACTTC.

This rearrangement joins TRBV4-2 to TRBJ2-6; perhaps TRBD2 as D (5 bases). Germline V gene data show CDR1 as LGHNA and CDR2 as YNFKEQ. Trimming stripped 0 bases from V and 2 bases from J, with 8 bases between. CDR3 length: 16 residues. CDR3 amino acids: CASSQDTGAGANVLTF. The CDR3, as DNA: TGTGCCAGCAGCCAAGATACCGGGGCTGGGGCCAACGTCCTGACTTTC.

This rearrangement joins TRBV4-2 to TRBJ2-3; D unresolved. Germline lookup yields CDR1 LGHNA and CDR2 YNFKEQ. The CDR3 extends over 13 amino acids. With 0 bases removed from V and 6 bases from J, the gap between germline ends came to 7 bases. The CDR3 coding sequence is TGTGCCAGCAGCCAAGAGGCTTGGGATACGCAGTATTTT. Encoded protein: CASSQEAWDTQYF.

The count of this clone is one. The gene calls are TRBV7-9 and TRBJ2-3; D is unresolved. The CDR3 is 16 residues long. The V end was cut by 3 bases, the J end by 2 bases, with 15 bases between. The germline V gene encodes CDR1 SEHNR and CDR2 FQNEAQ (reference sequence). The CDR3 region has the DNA TGTGCCAGCAGCTTCGATAGTGTGAGCGACACAGATACGCAGTATTTT. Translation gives CASSFDSVSDTDTQYF.

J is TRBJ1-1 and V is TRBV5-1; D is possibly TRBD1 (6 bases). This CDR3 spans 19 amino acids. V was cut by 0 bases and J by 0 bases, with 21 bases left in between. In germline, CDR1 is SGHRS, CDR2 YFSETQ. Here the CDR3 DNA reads TGCGCCAGCAGCTTGGGTATAGGGGGAGGGTATGGCATGAACACTGAAGCTTTCTTT. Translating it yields CASSLGIGGGYGMNTEAFF.

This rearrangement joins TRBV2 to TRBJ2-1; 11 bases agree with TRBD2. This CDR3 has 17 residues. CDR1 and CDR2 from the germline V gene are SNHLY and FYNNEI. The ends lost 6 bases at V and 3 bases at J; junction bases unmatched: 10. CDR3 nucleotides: TGTGCCAGCAGCTATTGGGGGACTAGCGGATACTACAATGAGCAGTTCTTC. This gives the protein CASSYWGTSGYYNEQFF.

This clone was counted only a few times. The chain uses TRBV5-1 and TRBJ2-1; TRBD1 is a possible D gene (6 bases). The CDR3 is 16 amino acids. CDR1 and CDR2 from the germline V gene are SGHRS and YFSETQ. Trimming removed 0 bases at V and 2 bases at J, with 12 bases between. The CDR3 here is CASSLGAGATYNEQFF. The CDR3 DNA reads TGCGCCAGCAGCTTGGGGGCAGGGGCGACCTACAATGAGCAGTTCTTC.

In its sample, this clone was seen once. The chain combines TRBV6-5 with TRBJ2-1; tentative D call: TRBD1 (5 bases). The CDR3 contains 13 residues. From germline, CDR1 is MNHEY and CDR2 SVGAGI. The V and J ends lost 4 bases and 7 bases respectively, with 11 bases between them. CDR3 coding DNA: TGTGCCAGCAGTTGGGGCCGTTCGAATGAGCAGTTCTTC. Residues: CASSWGRSNEQFF.

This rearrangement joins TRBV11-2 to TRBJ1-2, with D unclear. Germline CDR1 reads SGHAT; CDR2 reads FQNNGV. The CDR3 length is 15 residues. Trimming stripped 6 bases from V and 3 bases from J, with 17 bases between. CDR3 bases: TGTGCCAGCAGAACTAATAGTGTGGAGTACTATGGCTACACCTTC. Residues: CASRTNSVEYYGYTF.

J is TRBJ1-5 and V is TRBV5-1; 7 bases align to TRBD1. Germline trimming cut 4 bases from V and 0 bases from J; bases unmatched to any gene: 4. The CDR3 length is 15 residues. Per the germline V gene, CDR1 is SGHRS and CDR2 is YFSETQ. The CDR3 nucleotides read TGCGCCAGCAGCGCGACAGGGAATAGCAATCAGCCCCAGCATTTT. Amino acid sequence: CASSATGNSNQPQHF.

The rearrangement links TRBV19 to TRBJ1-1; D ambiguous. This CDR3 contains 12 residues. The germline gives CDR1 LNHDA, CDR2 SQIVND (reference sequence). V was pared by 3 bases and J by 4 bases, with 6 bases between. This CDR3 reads CASSISPTEAFF. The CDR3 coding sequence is TGTGCCAGTAGTATCAGTCCCACTGAAGCTTTCTTT.

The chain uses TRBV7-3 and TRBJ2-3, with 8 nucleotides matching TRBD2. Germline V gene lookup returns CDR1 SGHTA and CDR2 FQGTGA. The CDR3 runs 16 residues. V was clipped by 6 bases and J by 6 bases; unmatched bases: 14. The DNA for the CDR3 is TGTGCCAGCAGTCCATCCCTACGGGGGGGCAAGGATACGCAGTATTTT. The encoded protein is CASSPSLRGGKDTQYF. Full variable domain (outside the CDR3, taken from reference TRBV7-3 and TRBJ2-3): GAGVSQTPSNKVTEKGKYVELRCDPISGHTALYWYRQSLGQGPEFLIYFQGTGAADDSGLPNDRFFAVRPEGSVSTLKIQRTERGDSAVYLCASSPSLRGGKDTQYFGPGTRLTVL.

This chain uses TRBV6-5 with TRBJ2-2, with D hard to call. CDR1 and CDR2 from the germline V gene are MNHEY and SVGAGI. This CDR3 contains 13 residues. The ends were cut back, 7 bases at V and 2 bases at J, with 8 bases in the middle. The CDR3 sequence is CASTLLNTGELFF. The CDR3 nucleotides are TGTGCCAGCACCCTCCTAAACACCGGGGAGCTGTTTTTT.

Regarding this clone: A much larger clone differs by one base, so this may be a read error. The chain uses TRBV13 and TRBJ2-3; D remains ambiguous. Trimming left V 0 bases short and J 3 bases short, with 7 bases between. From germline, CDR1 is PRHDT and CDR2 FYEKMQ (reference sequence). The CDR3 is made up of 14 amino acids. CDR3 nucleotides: TGTGCCAGCAGCTTAGGCGGTGCGACAGATACGCAGTATTTT. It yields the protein CASSLGGATDTQYF.

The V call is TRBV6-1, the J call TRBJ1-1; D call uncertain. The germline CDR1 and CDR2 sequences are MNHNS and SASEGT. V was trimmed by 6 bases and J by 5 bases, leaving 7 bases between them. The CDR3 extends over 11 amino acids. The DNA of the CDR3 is TGTGCCAGCAGGGGCGGGACTGAAGCTTTCTTT. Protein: CASRGGTEAFF.

CDR3 amino acids: CASSLGTGLSYEQYF. In DNA, the CDR3 is TGTGCCAGCAGCCTCGGGACAGGGCTTTCCTACGAGCAGTACTTC. The V call is TRBV7-8, the J call TRBJ2-7; 9 nucleotides align to TRBD1. Germline loops: CDR1 SGHVS, CDR2 FQNEAQ. V lost 5 bases to trimming and J lost 1 base; unmatched junction nucleotides: 6. There are 15 residues in the CDR3.

For the CDR3, the DNA is TGTGCCAGTAGTATCGGCCAGGGGCTCTACGAGCAGTACTTC. This sequence encodes CASSIGQGLYEQYF. This rearrangement joins TRBV19 to TRBJ2-7; possible D gene TRBD1, 6 bases. Deletions cut 3 bases from V and 3 bases from J, with 12 bases between. The CDR3 has 14 residues. CDR1 and CDR2 (germline): LNHDA, SQIVND (reference sequence).